These 3 T cell receptor beta chains originate from one sample sequenced in a study of post-analysis software for immune sequencing data. Whole-study results and caveats: Relative to controls, patients had 5 or 6 TRBV segments at higher frequency, with TRBV5-6, TRBV5-1 and TRBV20-1 among these.

These receptors lack a known antigen. Each TCR beta cDNA library carried unique molecular identifiers. TCRdb ran MiXCR on the PCR reads and lists one entry per CDR3 protein. In the table there are a few hundred thousand distinct CDR3 sequences, around 37% of which are singletons. The specimen sequenced was blood. The receptors here all came from a girl under 18 with multiple sclerosis.

The chain combines TRBV7-9 with TRBJ1-4; D is unresolved. V was shortened by 5 bases and J by 4 bases, with 17 bases between the two germline ends. CDR1 SEHNR and CDR2 FQNEAQ come from the germline V gene (reference sequence). CDR3 size: 16 residues. CDR3 in DNA: TGTGCCAGCAGCCTAGTGCCCGGGCCCCATAATGAAAAACTGTTTTTT. As protein: CASSLVPGPHNEKLFF. Filled out from reference TRBV7-9 and TRBJ1-4, the complete variable domain reads DTGVSQNPRHKITKRGQNVTFRCDPISEHNRLYWYRQTLGQGPEFLTYFQNEAQLEKSRLLSDRFSAERPKGSFSTLEIQRTEQGDSAMYLCASSLVPGPHNEKLFFGSGTQLSVL.

The V call is TRBV28, the J call TRBJ1-2, with 7 bases fitting TRBD1. Trimming cost V 6 bases and J 10 bases; bases outside gene matches: 5. The CDR3 loop spans 11 amino acids. Germline CDR1 reads MDHEN; CDR2 reads SYDVKM. The CDR3 protein is CASSQQGDYTF. DNA for the CDR3: TGTGCCAGCAGCCAGCAGGGGGACTACACCTTC.

This clonotype was counted a few times. This chain uses TRBV20-1 with TRBJ2-1; D unresolved. The V end lost 4 bases, the J end lost 10 bases, and 17 bases lay between the germline ends. The CDR3 runs to 13 residues. The germline gives CDR1 DFQATT, CDR2 SNEGSKA (reference sequence). Here the CDR3 reads CSANPESRIEQFF. The CDR3 region has the DNA TGCAGTGCTAACCCGGAAAGCCGTATAGAGCAGTTCTTC.